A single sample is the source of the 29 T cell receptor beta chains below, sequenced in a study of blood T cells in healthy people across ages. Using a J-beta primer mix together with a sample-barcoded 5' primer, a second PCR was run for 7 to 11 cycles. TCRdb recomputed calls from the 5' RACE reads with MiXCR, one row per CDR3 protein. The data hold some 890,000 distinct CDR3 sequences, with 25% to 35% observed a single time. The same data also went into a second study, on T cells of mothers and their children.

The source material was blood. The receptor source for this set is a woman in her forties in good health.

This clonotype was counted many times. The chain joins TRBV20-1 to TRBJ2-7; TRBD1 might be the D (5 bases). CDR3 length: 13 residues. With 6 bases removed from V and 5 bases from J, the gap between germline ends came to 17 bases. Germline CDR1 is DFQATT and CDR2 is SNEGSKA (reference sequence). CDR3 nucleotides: TGCAGTGCGACGGCGCAGGGTCTCCACGAGCAGTACTTC. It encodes CSATAQGLHEQYF.

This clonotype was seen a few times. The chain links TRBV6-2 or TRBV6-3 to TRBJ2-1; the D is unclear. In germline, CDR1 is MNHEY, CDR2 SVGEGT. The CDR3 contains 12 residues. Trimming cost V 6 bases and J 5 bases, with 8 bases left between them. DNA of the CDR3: TGTGCCAGCAGACCGACTGACAATGAGCAGTTCTTC. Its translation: CASRPTDNEQFF.

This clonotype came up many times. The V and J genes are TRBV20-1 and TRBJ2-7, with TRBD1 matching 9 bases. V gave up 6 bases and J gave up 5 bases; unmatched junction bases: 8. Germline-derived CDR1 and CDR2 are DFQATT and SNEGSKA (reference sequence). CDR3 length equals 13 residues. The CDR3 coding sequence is TGCAGTGCAAGAAAGGACAGGGGCGACGAGCAGTACTTC. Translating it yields CSARKDRGDEQYF.

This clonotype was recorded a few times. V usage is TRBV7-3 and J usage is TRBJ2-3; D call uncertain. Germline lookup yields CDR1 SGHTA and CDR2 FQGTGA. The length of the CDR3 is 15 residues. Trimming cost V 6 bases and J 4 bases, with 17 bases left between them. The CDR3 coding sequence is TGTGCCAGCAGTAGGGCCGGCAGCGCAGCAGATACGCAGTATTTT. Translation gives CASSRAGSAADTQYF. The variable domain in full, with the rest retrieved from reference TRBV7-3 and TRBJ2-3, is GAGVSQTPSNKVTEKGKYVELRCDPISGHTALYWYRQSLGQGPEFLIYFQGTGAADDSGLPNDRFFAVRPEGSVSTLKIQRTERGDSAVYLCASSRAGSAADTQYFGPGTRLTVL.

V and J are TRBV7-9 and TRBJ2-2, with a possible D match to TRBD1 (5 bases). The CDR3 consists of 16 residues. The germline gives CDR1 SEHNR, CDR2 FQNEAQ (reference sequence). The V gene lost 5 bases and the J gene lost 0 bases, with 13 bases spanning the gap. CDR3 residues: CASSPYRRSNTGELFF. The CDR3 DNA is TGTGCCAGCAGCCCCTACAGGAGATCGAACACCGGGGAGCTGTTTTTT.

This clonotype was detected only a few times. The chain's CDR3 is CASSPQVRGWYEQYF. The CDR3 nucleotides are TGTGCCAGCAGCCCCCAAGTCAGGGGGTGGTACGAGCAGTACTTC. The V gene is TRBV28, the J gene TRBJ2-7, with TRBD1 identical over 7 bases. The CDR3 has 15 residues. V was clipped by 6 bases and J by 4 bases; unmatched bases: 12. Germline values: CDR1 MDHEN, CDR2 SYDVKM.

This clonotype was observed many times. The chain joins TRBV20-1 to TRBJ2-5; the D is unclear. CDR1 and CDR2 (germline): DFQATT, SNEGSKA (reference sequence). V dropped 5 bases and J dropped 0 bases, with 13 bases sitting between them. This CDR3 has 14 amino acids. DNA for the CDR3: TGCAGTGCTGCACACTCTGACAACCAAGAGACCCAGTACTTC. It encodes CSAAHSDNQETQYF.

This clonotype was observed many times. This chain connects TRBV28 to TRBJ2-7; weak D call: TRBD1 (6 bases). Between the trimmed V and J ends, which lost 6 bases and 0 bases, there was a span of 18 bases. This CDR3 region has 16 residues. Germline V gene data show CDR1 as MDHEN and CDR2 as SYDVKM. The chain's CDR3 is CASSPGHREASYEQYF. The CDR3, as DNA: TGTGCCAGCAGCCCCGGGCACAGGGAAGCCTCCTACGAGCAGTACTTC.

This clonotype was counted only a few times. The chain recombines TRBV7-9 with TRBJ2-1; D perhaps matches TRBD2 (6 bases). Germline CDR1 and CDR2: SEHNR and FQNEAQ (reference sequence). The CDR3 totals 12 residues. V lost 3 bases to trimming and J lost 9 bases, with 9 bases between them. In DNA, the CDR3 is TGTGCCAGCAGCTTGGAGGGAATTGAGCAGTTCTTC. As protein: CASSLEGIEQFF.

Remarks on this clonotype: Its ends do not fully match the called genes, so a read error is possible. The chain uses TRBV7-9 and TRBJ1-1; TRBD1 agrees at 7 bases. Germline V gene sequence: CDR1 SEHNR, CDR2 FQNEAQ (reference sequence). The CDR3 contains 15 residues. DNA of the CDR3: TGTGCCAGCAGCACGAACAGGGGAGGCTTCACTGAGGCTTTCTTT. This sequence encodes CASSTNRGGFTEAFF.

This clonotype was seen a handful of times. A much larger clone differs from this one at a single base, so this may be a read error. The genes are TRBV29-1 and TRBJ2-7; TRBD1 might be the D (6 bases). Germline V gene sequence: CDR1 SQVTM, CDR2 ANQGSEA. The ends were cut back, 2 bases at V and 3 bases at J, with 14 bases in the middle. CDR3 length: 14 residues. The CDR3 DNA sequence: TGCAGCGTTGAATCGGGCAGGGGATTCTACGAGCAGTACTTC. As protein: CSVESGRGFYEQYF.

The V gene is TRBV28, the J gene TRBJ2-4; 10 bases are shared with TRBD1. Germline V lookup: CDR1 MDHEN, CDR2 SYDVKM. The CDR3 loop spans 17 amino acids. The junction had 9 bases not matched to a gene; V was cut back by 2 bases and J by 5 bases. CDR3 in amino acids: CASSLTLGQGSENIQYF. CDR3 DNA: TGTGCCAGCAGTTTAACCCTGGGACAGGGGTCTGAAAACATTCAGTACTTC.

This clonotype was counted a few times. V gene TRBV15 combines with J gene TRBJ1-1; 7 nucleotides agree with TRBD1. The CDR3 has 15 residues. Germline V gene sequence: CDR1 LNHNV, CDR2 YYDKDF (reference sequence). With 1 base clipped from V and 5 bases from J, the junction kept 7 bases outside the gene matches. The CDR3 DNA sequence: TGTGCCACCAGCAGAGGGGGGGCAGGGGGGACTGAAGCTTTCTTT. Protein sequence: CATSRGGAGGTEAFF.

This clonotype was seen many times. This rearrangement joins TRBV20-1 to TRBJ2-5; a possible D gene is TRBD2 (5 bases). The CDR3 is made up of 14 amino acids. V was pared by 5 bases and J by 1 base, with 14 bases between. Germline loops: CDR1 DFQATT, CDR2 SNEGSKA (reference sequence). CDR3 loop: CSACRLDFQETQYF. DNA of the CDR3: TGCAGTGCTTGCCGCCTGGACTTCCAAGAGACCCAGTACTTC.

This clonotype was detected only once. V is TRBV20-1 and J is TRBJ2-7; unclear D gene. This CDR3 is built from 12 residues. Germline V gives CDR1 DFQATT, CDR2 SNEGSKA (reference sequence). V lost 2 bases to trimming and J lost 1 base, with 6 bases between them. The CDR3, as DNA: TGCAGTGCTAGACTATTTTCCTACGAGCAGTACTTC. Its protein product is CSARLFSYEQYF.

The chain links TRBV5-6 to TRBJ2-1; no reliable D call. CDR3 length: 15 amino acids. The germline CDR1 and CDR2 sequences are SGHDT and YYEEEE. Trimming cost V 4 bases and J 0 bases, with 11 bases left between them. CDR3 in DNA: TGTGCCAGCAGCCCCGTAGAGAGCTCCTACAATGAGCAGTTCTTC. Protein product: CASSPVESSYNEQFF.

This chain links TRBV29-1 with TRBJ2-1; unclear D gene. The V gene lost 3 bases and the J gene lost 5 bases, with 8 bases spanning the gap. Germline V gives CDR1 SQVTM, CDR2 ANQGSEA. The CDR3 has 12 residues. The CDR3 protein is CSVDHRDNEQFF. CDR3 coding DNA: TGCAGCGTTGACCACCGGGACAATGAGCAGTTCTTC.

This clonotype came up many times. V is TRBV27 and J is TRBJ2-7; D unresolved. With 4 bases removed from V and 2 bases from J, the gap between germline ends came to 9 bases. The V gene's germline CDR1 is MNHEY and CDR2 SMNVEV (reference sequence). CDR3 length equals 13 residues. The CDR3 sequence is CASSYNSPYEQYF. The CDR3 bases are TGTGCCAGCAGTTATAACAGTCCCTACGAGCAGTACTTC.

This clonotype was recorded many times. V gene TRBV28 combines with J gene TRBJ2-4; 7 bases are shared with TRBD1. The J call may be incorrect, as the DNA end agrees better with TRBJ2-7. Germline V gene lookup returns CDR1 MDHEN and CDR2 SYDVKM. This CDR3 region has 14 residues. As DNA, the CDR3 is TGTGCCAGCAGGAACCGGGACAGTAACTACGAGCAGTACTTC. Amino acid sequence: CASRNRDSNYEQYF.

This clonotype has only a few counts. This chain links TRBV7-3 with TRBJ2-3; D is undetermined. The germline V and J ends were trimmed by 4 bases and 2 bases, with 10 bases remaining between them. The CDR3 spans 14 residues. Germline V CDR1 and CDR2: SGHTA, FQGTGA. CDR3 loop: CASSSSATTDTQYF. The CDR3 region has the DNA TGTGCCAGCAGCTCATCCGCAACCACAGATACGCAGTATTTT.

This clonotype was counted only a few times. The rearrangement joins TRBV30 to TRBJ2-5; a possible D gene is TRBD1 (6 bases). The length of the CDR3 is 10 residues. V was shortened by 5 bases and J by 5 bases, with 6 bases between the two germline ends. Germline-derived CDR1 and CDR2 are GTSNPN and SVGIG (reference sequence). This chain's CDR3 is CAWGGETQYF. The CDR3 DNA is TGTGCCTGGGGGGGCGAGACCCAGTACTTC.

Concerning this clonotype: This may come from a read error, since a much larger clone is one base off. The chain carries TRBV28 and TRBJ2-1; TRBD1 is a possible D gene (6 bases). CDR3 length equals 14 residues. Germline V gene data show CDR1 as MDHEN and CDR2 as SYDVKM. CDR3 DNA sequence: TGTGCCAGCAGTCCCCGAACAGGGCCTAATGTGCAGTTCTTC. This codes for CASSPRTGPNVQFF.

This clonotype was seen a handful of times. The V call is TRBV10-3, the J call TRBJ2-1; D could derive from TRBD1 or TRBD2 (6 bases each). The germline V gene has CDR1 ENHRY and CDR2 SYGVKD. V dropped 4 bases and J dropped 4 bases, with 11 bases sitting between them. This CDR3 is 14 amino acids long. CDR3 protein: CAISAGAVYNEQFF. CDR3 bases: TGTGCCATCAGTGCGGGGGCCGTATACAATGAGCAGTTCTTC.

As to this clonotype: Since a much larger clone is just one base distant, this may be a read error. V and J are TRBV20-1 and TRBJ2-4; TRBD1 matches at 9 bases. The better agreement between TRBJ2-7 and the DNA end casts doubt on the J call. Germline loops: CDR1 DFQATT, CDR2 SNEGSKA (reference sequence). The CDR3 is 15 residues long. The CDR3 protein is CSASATGTGIYEQYF. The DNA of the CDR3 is TGCAGTGCTAGTGCGACCGGGACAGGGATATACGAGCAGTACTTC.

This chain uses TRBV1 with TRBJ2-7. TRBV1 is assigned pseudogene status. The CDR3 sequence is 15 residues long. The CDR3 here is CTSSRGQFYSYEQYF. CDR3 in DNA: TGCACCAGCAGCCGGGGTCAGTTCTACTCCTACGAGCAGTACTTC.

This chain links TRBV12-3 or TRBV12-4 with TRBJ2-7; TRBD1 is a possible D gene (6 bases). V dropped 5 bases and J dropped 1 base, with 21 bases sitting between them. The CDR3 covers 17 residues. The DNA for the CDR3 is TGTGCCAGCAGTCCCCGCGGCACAGGGTATGGGTCCTACGAGCAGTACTTC. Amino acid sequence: CASSPRGTGYGSYEQYF.

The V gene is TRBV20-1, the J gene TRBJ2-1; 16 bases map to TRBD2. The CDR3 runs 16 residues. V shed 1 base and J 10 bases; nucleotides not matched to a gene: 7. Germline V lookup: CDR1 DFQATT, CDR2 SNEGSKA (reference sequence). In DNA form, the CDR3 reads TGCAGTGCTAGAGGCGGGACTAGCGGGAGGGCAAGGGAGCAGTTCTTC. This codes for CSARGGTSGRAREQFF.

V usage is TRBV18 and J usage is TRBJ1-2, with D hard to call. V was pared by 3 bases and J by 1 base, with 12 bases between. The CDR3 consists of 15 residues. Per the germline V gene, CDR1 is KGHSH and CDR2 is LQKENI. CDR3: CASSPTEPFNYGYTF. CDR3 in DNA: TGTGCCAGCTCACCCACGGAGCCGTTTAACTATGGCTACACCTTC.

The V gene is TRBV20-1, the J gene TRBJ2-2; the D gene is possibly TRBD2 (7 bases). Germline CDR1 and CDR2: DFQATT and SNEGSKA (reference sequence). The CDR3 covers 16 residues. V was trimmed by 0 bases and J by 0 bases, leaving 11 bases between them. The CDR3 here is CSARDWGGPNTGELFF. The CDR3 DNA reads TGCAGTGCTAGAGATTGGGGGGGGCCGAACACCGGGGAGCTGTTTTTT.